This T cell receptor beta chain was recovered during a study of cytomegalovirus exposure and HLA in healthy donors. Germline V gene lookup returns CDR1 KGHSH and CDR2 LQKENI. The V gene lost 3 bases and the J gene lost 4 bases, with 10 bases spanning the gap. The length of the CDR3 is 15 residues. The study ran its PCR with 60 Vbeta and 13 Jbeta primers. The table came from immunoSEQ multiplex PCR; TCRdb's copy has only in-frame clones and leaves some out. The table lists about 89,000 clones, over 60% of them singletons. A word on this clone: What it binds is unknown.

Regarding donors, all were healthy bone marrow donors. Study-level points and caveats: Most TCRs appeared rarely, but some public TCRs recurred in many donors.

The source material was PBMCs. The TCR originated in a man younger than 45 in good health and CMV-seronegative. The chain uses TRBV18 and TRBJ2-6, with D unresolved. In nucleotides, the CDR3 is TGTGCCAGCTCACCGGAGACGTCGGGGGCCAACGTCCTGACTTTC. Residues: CASSPETSGANVLTF.